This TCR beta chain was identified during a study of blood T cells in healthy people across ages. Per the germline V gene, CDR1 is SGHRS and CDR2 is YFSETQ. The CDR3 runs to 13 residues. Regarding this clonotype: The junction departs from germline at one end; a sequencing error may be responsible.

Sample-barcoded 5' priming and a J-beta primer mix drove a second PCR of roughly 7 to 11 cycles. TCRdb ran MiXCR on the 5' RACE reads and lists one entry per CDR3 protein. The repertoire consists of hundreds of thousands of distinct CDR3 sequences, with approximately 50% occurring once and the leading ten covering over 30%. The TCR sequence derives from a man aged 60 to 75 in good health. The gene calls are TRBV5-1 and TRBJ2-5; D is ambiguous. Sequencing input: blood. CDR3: CASSLAQQETQYF. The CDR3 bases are TGTGCCAGCAGCTTGGCCCAGCAAGAGACCCAGTACTTC.